This T cell receptor beta chain was observed in a study of blood T cell repertoires in COVID-19. Study in general: PBMCs, B-cell-depleted T cells, or T cells were the source of the cDNA or gDNA that made up the material.

Here immunoSEQ multiplex PCR was the method, and the copy in TCRdb shows in-frame clones only, minus some. The repertoire holds some 150,000 clones, 84% seen once, with around 2.1% in the top ten. The CDR3 is made up of 13 amino acids. In germline, CDR1 is LNHDA, CDR2 SQIVND (reference sequence). With 6 bases removed from V and 2 bases from J, the gap between germline ends came to 8 bases. Sequenced input: peripheral blood. The V and J genes are TRBV19 and TRBJ2-1; perhaps TRBD1 as D (6 bases). This clonotype originated in a man between 65 and 85 years old with acute or convalescent COVID-19. In nucleotides, the CDR3 is TGTGCCAGTAGCCAGGGGACCTACAATGAGCAGTTCTTC. It codes for CASSQGTYNEQFF.